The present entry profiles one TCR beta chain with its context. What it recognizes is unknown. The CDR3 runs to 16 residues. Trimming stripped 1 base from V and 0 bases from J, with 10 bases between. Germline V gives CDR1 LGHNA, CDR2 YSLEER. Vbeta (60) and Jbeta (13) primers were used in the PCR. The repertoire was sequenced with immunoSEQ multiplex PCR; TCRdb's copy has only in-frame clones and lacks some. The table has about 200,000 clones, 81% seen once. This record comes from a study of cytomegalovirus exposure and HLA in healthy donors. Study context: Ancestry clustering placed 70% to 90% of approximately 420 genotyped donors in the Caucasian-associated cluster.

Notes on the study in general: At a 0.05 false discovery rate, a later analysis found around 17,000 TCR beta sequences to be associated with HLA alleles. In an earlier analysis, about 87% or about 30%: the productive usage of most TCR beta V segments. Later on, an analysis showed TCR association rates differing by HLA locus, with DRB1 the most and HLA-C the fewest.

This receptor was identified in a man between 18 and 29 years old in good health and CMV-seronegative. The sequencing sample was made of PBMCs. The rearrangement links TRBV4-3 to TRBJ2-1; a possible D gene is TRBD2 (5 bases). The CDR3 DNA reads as TGCGCCAGCAGCCAAGGCCTCCGGGGCTCCTACAATGAGCAGTTCTTC. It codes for CASSQGLRGSYNEQFF.